The text below deals with one TCR beta chain. Germline assignment: CDR1 GTSNPN and CDR2 SVGIG (reference sequence). The CDR3 runs to 15 residues. V was shortened by 2 bases and J by 3 bases, with 14 bases between the two germline ends. This specimen comes from a study of CD8 T cells in Susac syndrome. The RNA input was roughly 0.45 to 1 ug, and it was reverse transcribed with random hexamers. MiXCR, applied by TCRdb to the immunoSEQ multiplex PCR reads, yields one record per CDR3 protein. The repertoire has some 120,000 distinct CDR3 sequences, roughly 94% of them found once; the top ten carry 0.1% to 0.15%. The authors sequenced TCR beta from blood CD8+ and CD4+ T cells.

The TCR was taken from a human donor with multiple sclerosis. The gene calls are TRBV30 and TRBJ1-5; D is perhaps TRBD1 (5 bases). Input material: CD4+ T cells from PBMCs. The CDR3 region has the DNA TGTGCCTGGAGTTACCACGGGACGGACAATCAGCCCCAGCATTTT. Protein sequence: CAWSYHGTDNQPQHF.